This T cell receptor beta chain originates from a study of T-cell memory formation after mild COVID-19. Points from the study as a whole: The appearance of some responding clones in pre-infection memory suggested that cross-reactive memory joined. Mainly in CM and EM were contracting CD4+ clones; CD8+ were in EMRA. The study found balanced CD4/CD8 in clones contracting day 15 to 85 and a CD4+ lean in later expanders.

Constant-segment primers and 5'RACE yielded cDNA libraries for TCR alpha and TCR beta, each carrying sample barcodes and UMIs. TCRdb reanalysed the 5' RACE reads using MiXCR and keeps one entry per CDR3 protein. The data hold about 600,000 distinct CDR3 sequences, with about 20% observed a single time. Concerning this clonotype: What it recognizes is unknown.

This CDR3 region has 14 residues. Germline CDR1 reads SGHRS; CDR2 reads YFSETQ. Trimming stripped 0 bases from V and 8 bases from J, with 12 bases between. The genes are TRBV5-1 and TRBJ2-1; D perhaps matches TRBD2 (6 bases). Sequenced material: PBMCs or a T cell subset sorted from them (not recorded which). The clonotype comes from an adult woman who had mild COVID-19 (a few samples of this study predate the infection). Cell type and time point are not known. The CDR3, as DNA: TGCGCCAGCAGCTTGGCCGGGGGTTCCCATGAGCAGTTCTTC. Amino acid sequence: CASSLAGGSHEQFF.